These 21 T cell receptor beta chains were all obtained from the same sample, sequenced in a study of shared clonotypes between healthy human individuals. Measured with immunoSEQ multiplex PCR; TCRdb has only the in-frame clones, and not every one. Of about 1.5 million clones in the sample, 95% to 99% were seen once. The sequenced sample was naive CD4+ T cells sorted from blood. As for subset: CD45RA+ positively selected. These receptors originate from a man aged 25 to 40 in good health.

The rearrangement links TRBV19 to TRBJ2-3; 8 bases align to TRBD1. From germline, CDR1 is LNHDA and CDR2 SQIVND (reference sequence). V shed 1 base and J 5 bases; nucleotides not matched to a gene: 5. The CDR3 runs to 15 residues. Here the CDR3 DNA reads TGTGCCAGTAGTATAGGTGACAGGGGTAGAGATACGCAGTATTTT. Protein: CASSIGDRGRDTQYF.

V usage is TRBV18 and J usage is TRBJ2-1; 10 bases line up with TRBD1. Per the germline V gene, CDR1 is KGHSH and CDR2 is LQKENI. The V and J ends lost 3 bases and 7 bases, in that order; junction bases with no gene match: 12. The CDR3 runs to 17 residues. The CDR3, as DNA: TGTGCCAGCTCACCTTATACCGGGACAGGGGTGTCGAATGAGCAGTTCTTC. This gives the protein CASSPYTGTGVSNEQFF.

This clone appeared once. The chain has TRBV6-5 and TRBJ2-7; TRBD1 matches 7 bases. The germline CDR1 and CDR2 sequences are MNHEY and SVGAGI. V shed 6 bases, J shed 5 bases, and the junction held 13 bases outside the gene matches. This CDR3 region has 15 residues. The CDR3 sequence is CASRAPTGLYHEQYF. CDR3 in DNA: TGTGCCAGCAGGGCGCCGACAGGGCTCTACCACGAGCAGTACTTC.

The rearrangement joins TRBV11-1 to TRBJ2-6, with D perhaps TRBD1 (6 bases). Germline V gene lookup returns CDR1 SGHAT and CDR2 FQDESV (reference sequence). V shed 5 bases and J shed 7 bases, with 24 bases lying between them. The CDR3 extends over 18 amino acids. CDR3 sequence (DNA): TGTGCCAGCAGCCCCTCCCCGGACAGACTCATCGCCGCCAACGTCCTGACTTTC. Translating it yields CASSPSPDRLIAANVLTF. Full variable domain (outside the CDR3, taken from reference TRBV11-1 and TRBJ2-6): EAEVAQSPRYKITEKSQAVAFWCDPISGHATLYWYRQILGQGPELLVQFQDESVVDDSQLPKDRFSAERLKGVDSTLKIQPAELGDSAMYLCASSPSPDRLIAANVLTFGAGSRLTVL.

CDR3 residues: CASSLRSSFKGYTF. The CDR3 bases are TGTGCCAGCAGCTTACGGAGCTCATTTAAAGGCTACACCTTC. The V gene is TRBV5-4, the J gene TRBJ1-2, with D unresolved. Germline V gene data show CDR1 as SGHNT and CDR2 as YYREEE (reference sequence). V lost 2 bases and J 8 bases, leaving 16 bases between the germline ends. The CDR3 has 14 amino acids.

The V gene is TRBV5-6, the J gene TRBJ2-5; D gene unclear. V was trimmed by 0 bases and J by 7 bases, leaving 10 bases between them. The CDR3 runs to 13 residues. Germline loops: CDR1 SGHDT, CDR2 YYEEEE. CDR3 in amino acids: CASSLGTTGTQYF. The DNA of the CDR3 is TGTGCCAGCAGCTTGGGTACAACGGGGACCCAGTACTTC.

The chain uses TRBV19 and TRBJ1-5; no firm D call. Trimming left V 5 bases short and J 11 bases short, with 19 bases between. Germline V CDR1 and CDR2: LNHDA, SQIVND (reference sequence). This CDR3 contains 14 residues. The CDR3, as DNA: TGTGCCAGTAGTTTGTATGATGGGTTTAGGGCCCAGCATTTT. This codes for CASSLYDGFRAQHF.

The chain carries TRBV5-1 and TRBJ2-7; D gene ambiguous. Trimming stripped 3 bases from V and 0 bases from J, with 13 bases between. CDR3 length: 15 residues. Germline V gene data show CDR1 as SGHRS and CDR2 as YFSETQ. The CDR3 reads CASSSLGPSSYEQYF. CDR3 nucleotides: TGCGCCAGCAGCTCCTTGGGCCCTAGCTCCTACGAGCAGTACTTC.

This clone has a single count. CDR3 sequence: CASSGTENTEAFF. CDR3 coding DNA: TGTGCCAGCTCGGGGACAGAAAACACTGAAGCTTTCTTT. The rearrangement uses TRBV6-5 and TRBJ1-1; 7 bases map to TRBD1. This CDR3 has 13 residues. CDR1 is MNHEY and CDR2 is SVGAGI in the germline V gene. V gave up 8 bases and J gave up 2 bases; unmatched junction bases: 5.

The gene calls are TRBV9 and TRBJ2-7, with D unclear. Trimming stripped 4 bases from V and 2 bases from J, with 13 bases between. CDR3 length: 14 residues. The germline V gene encodes CDR1 SGDLS and CDR2 YYNGEE. The CDR3 nucleotides are TGTGCCAGCAGCCCATTTAGAGTCACCTACGAGCAGTACTTC. Translation: CASSPFRVTYEQYF.

This clone was seen once. The chain is built from TRBV9 and TRBJ1-2; 10 positions match TRBD1. Germline CDR1 SGDLS, CDR2 YYNGEE. Trimming cost V 0 bases and J 7 bases; bases outside gene matches: 3. This CDR3 comprises 14 residues. The CDR3 DNA follows: TGTGCCAGCAGCGTAGTGACAGGGGGCGGTGGCTACACCTTC. It encodes CASSVVTGGGGYTF.

The rearrangement uses TRBV18 and TRBJ2-3; possibly TRBD2 for D (5 bases). The CDR3 length is 16 residues. V lost 3 bases to trimming and J lost 2 bases, with 15 bases between them. The germline CDR1 and CDR2 sequences are KGHSH and LQKENI. CDR3: CASSPPTKRYTDTQYF. CDR3 DNA sequence: TGTGCCAGCTCACCGCCAACCAAGCGGTACACAGATACGCAGTATTTT. Using reference TRBV18 and TRBJ2-3 for the parts outside the CDR3, the full variable domain is NAGVMQNPRHLVRRRGQEARLRCSPMKGHSHVYWYRQLPEEGLKFMVYLQKENIIDESGMPKERFSAEFPKEGPSILRIQQVVRGDSAAYFCASSPPTKRYTDTQYFGPGTRLTVL.

The chain combines TRBV15 with TRBJ2-1; no definite D call. In germline, CDR1 is LNHNV, CDR2 YYDKDF (reference sequence). V lost 2 bases to trimming and J lost 10 bases, with 6 bases between them. The CDR3 consists of 11 residues. The DNA of the CDR3 is TGTGCCACCAGCAGACTATCCGAGCAGTTCTTC. It is translated as CATSRLSEQFF.

This chain links TRBV20-1 with TRBJ2-7; no clear D gene. In germline, CDR1 is DFQATT, CDR2 SNEGSKA (reference sequence). The V end was cut by 6 bases, the J end by 2 bases, with 5 bases between. The CDR3 has 10 residues. In DNA form, the CDR3 reads TGCAGTGCCCAAACCTACGAGCAGTACTTC. The encoded protein is CSAQTYEQYF.

In DNA, the CDR3 is TGTGCCTACATTAGGGACGGGAGCACAGATACGCAGTATTTT. Its translation is CAYIRDGSTDTQYF. The chain is built from TRBV30 and TRBJ2-3; D possibly uses TRBD1 or TRBD2 (5 bases each). This CDR3 contains 14 residues. V was trimmed by 7 bases and J by 0 bases, leaving 14 bases between them. The germline V gene has CDR1 GTSNPN and CDR2 SVGIG (reference sequence).

This chain links TRBV6-1 with TRBJ2-2; tentative D call: TRBD1 (6 bases). This CDR3 region has 14 residues. CDR1 is MNHNS and CDR2 is SASEGT in the germline V gene. Trimming took off 5 bases at V and 7 bases at J, with 14 bases between the two ends. The CDR3 coding sequence is TGTGCCAGCAGTCTAAACAGGGCAAACGGGGAGCTGTTTTTT. As protein: CASSLNRANGELFF.

The V gene is TRBV2, the J gene TRBJ2-1; 7 bases match TRBD1. CDR1 is SNHLY, CDR2 FYNNEI, per germline. The CDR3 has 18 residues. The junction had 17 bases not matched to a gene; V was cut back by 5 bases and J by 4 bases. The CDR3 DNA sequence: TGTGCCAGCAGTCCGGACAGGTTTGGAATCATCAAATACAATGAGCAGTTCTTC. It codes for CASSPDRFGIIKYNEQFF. Based on the CDR3 plus reference TRBV2 and TRBJ2-1, the full variable domain is EPEVTQTPSHQVTQMGQEVILRCVPISNHLYFYWYRQILGQKVEFLVSFYNNEISEKSEIFDDQFSVERPDGSNFTLKIRSTKLEDSAMYFCASSPDRFGIIKYNEQFFGPGTRLTVL.

As to this clone: In the same sample, other DNA sequences code for this CDR3. V is TRBV4-1 and J is TRBJ1-2; D is unresolved. Trimming removed 3 bases at V and 2 bases at J, with 10 bases between. Germline CDR1 reads MGHRA; CDR2 reads YSYEKL. CDR3 length: 14 residues. The CDR3 sequence is CASSQPGRNYGYTF. The DNA of the CDR3 is TGCGCCAGCAGCCAGCCCGGACGGAACTATGGCTACACCTTC.

The chain combines TRBV28 with TRBJ1-1; TRBD1 matches at 9 bases. The V and J ends lost 6 bases and 7 bases, in that order; junction bases with no gene match: 18. Per germline, CDR1 MDHEN and CDR2 SYDVKM. This CDR3 spans 17 amino acids. The CDR3 coding sequence is TGTGCCAGCAGCTCTAGGACAGGGGAGGGGGCAAAGGATGAAGCTTTCTTT. This gives the protein CASSSRTGEGAKDEAFF.

The gene calls are TRBV7-2 and TRBJ2-2; D is uncertain. Germline V CDR1 and CDR2: SGHTA, FQGNSA. The CDR3 is 13 amino acids. Trimming pared 4 bases from V and 6 bases from J, leaving 9 bases between. The DNA of the CDR3 is TGTGCCAGCAGCTCCAGGCGGCCCGGGGAGCTGTTTTTT. Translated, it gives CASSSRRPGELFF.

CDR3 bases: TGTGCCAGCAGTGCACTGACAGTTTACCGAGCGGGGAGCACAGATACGCAGTATTTT. It codes for CASSALTVYRAGSTDTQYF. The rearrangement links TRBV6-1 to TRBJ2-3, with TRBD2 matching 7 bases. Germline V gene lookup returns CDR1 MNHNS and CDR2 SASEGT. J gave up 0 bases and V 4 bases, and 16 bases lay outside the gene matches. The CDR3 has 19 amino acids.